The entry below describes one T cell receptor beta chain. These data originate in a study of T cell repertoires in aging, cancer and after chemotherapy. Study-level information: Patients with chronic lymphocytic leukemia were sampled before and after fludarabine- or bendamustine-based chemotherapy.

Peripheral blood genomic DNA, not sorted cells or RNA, was the template. The CDR3 has 18 residues. The germline CDR1 and CDR2 sequences are SGHRS and YFSETQ. With V trimmed by 1 base and J by 0 bases, 6 bases remained unmatched. Rearranged V-D-J TRB sequences were amplified with a mixed TRB-A/B primer pool. In TCRdb, the multiplex PCR reads were re-called with MiXCR into one record per CDR3 protein. The sample has more than 1,500 distinct CDR3 sequences; about 30% are singletons. This sequence originates from a human donor with a blood cancer. The chain uses TRBV5-1 and TRBJ2-1, with TRBD2 matching 11 bases. The sample consisted of blood. CDR3 DNA sequence: TGCGCCAGCAGCTTGAGGGCTAGCGGGAGGAGCTCCTACAATGAGCAGTTCTTC. It encodes CASSLRASGRSSYNEQFF.